Sequencing of this T cell receptor (beta chain) was carried out in a study of T cell responses to AZD1222 COVID-19 vaccine. Study conclusions and caveats: Clonal diversity was possibly underestimated, and the donors were mostly white British, with more females.

This CDR3 has 14 amino acids. J lost 3 bases, V lost 5 bases, and 2 bases had no gene match. Per the germline V gene, CDR1 is SEHNR and CDR2 is FQNEAQ (reference sequence). The repertoire was sequenced with immunoSEQ multiplex PCR; TCRdb's copy has only in-frame clones and lacks some. Of over 85,000 clones detected, roughly 90% appear once; the ten largest clones hold more than 14%. A remark on this clone: The antigen remains undetermined.

The sequence came from an adult who received the AZD1222 COVID-19 vaccine. The specimen was peripheral blood, collected 28 days after the second AZD1222 dose. The chain employs TRBV7-9 and TRBJ1-3; 9 bases align to TRBD1. In nucleotides, the CDR3 is TGTGCCAGCAGCCGGACAGGGGATGGAAACACCATATATTTT. Residues: CASSRTGDGNTIYF. The full variable domain, with the rest looked up from reference TRBV7-9 and TRBJ1-3, is DTGVSQNPRHKITKRGQNVTFRCDPISEHNRLYWYRQTLGQGPEFLTYFQNEAQLEKSRLLSDRFSAERPKGSFSTLEIQRTEQGDSAMYLCASSRTGDGNTIYFGEGSWLTVV.